The T cell receptor (beta chain) under discussion was sequenced for a study of cytomegalovirus exposure and HLA in healthy donors. The study, taken as a whole, reports: DRB1 showed the most TCR associations and HLA-C the fewest in a later analysis, as rates varied by HLA locus.

Germline-derived CDR1 and CDR2 are MDHEN and SYDVKM. Trimming stripped 8 bases from V and 1 base from J, with 14 bases between. This CDR3 is 14 amino acids long. On this clone: The antigen is undetermined.

Researchers ran the PCR with 60 Vbeta and 13 Jbeta primers. The method was immunoSEQ multiplex PCR; TCRdb's version includes in-frame clones alone and lacks a portion of them. The repertoire holds fewer than 150,000 clones, with approximately 69% as singletons. This TCR was sampled from a woman in her fifties or sixties in good health and CMV-seropositive. The sample comprised PBMCs. This rearrangement joins TRBV28 to TRBJ1-2; the D gene is possibly TRBD1 (5 bases). The chain's CDR3 is CASGGGPHNYGYTF. The CDR3 region has the DNA TGTGCCAGCGGGGGGGGACCCCATAACTATGGCTACACCTTC.